This passage covers 32 T cell receptor beta chains from one sample sequenced in a study of cytomegalovirus exposure and HLA in healthy donors. Sequencing was performed with immunoSEQ multiplex PCR; in TCRdb, only in-frame clones are kept and a portion is missing. The top ten clones hold about 1.8% of a sample with roughly 120,000 clones, about 91% of them seen once. The source material was PBMCs. All receptors come from a man younger than 35 in good health and CMV-seronegative.

J is TRBJ2-5 and V is TRBV1; the D call in the table, TRBD1, was not verified against the DNA. TRBV1 is designated a pseudogene. The CDR3 sequence is 13 residues long. The CDR3 region is CTSSLDRRETQYF. The CDR3, as DNA: TGCACCAGCAGCCTCGACAGGCGGGAGACCCAGTACTTC.

This CDR3 is CASSLGLQETQYF. The DNA for the CDR3 is TGTGCCAGCTCATTGGGGCTACAAGAGACCCAGTACTTC. The V and J genes are TRBV18 and TRBJ2-5; D possibly corresponds to TRBD1 (5 bases). The germline gives CDR1 KGHSH, CDR2 LQKENI. V was clipped by 5 bases and J by 2 bases, with 9 bases between them. The CDR3 runs to 13 residues.

The chain combines TRBV5-1 with TRBJ2-7, with 10 bases that match TRBD2. The V segment lost 3 bases and the J segment 5 bases; nucleotides outside the gene matches: 8. The CDR3 totals 15 residues. The germline gives CDR1 SGHRS, CDR2 YFSETQ. The CDR3 DNA sequence: TGCGCCAGCAGCTCGGACCTAGCGGGAGCCCACGAGCAGTACTTC. It translates to CASSSDLAGAHEQYF. Together with reference TRBV5-1 and TRBJ2-7, the CDR3 gives the full variable domain: KAGVTQTPRYLIKTRGQQVTLSCSPISGHRSVSWYQQTPGQGLQFLFEYFSETQRNKGNFPGRFSGRQFSNSRSEMNVSTLELGDSALYLCASSSDLAGAHEQYFGPGTRLTVT.

This clone was detected a few times. The chain has TRBV6-6 and TRBJ1-1; D is uncertain. From germline, CDR1 is MNHNY and CDR2 SVGAGI (reference sequence). The length of the CDR3 is 11 residues. V dropped 2 bases and J dropped 8 bases, with 6 bases sitting between them. The CDR3: CASSYHGEAFF. In nucleotides, the CDR3 is TGTGCCAGCAGTTACCATGGCGAAGCTTTCTTT.

The chain employs TRBV16 and TRBJ1-1; the D gene is possibly TRBD1 (6 bases). Per germline, CDR1 KGHSY and CDR2 FQNENV. CDR3 length equals 12 residues. V lost 3 bases and J lost 8, with 10 bases in between. The CDR3 region is CASSHRTAEAFF. In DNA, the CDR3 is TGTGCCAGCAGCCACCGGACAGCCGAAGCTTTCTTT.

V is TRBV4-3 and J is TRBJ2-1, with TRBD1 matching over 7 bases. The germline gives CDR1 LGHNA, CDR2 YSLEER. The CDR3 is 16 residues long. V dropped 2 bases and J dropped 4; count of bases not matched to a gene: 8. This chain's CDR3 is CASSQQWTGVYNEQFF. CDR3 coding DNA: TGCGCCAGCAGCCAACAATGGACAGGAGTATACAATGAGCAGTTCTTC.

Only a few counts were recorded for this clone. This chain uses TRBV30 with TRBJ1-5; a weak D match, TRBD1 (5 bases). In germline, CDR1 is GTSNPN, CDR2 SVGIG (reference sequence). The CDR3 loop spans 13 amino acids. Trimming stripped 2 bases from V and 9 bases from J, with 14 bases between. The CDR3 sequence: CAWSPGVQRPQHF. CDR3 coding DNA: TGTGCCTGGAGTCCGGGGGTGCAGAGGCCCCAGCATTTT.

The gene calls are TRBV28 and TRBJ1-2, with unresolved D. Trimming took off 5 bases at V and 1 base at J, with 8 bases between the two ends. Germline V lookup: CDR1 MDHEN, CDR2 SYDVKM. There are 13 residues in the CDR3. CDR3 bases: TGTGCCAGCAGTGTACCTATTAACTATGGCTACACCTTC. It encodes CASSVPINYGYTF.

This chain links TRBV28 with TRBJ1-2; D is possibly TRBD1 (5 bases). V was trimmed by 7 bases and J by 4 bases, leaving 19 bases between them. The CDR3 loop spans 15 amino acids. Germline lookup yields CDR1 MDHEN and CDR2 SYDVKM. The CDR3 spells CASNIDGGGSYGYTF. In DNA, the CDR3 is TGTGCCAGCAACATCGACGGGGGGGGAAGCTATGGCTACACCTTC.

This sequence joins TRBV9 and TRBJ1-5; no clear D gene. Germline loops: CDR1 SGDLS, CDR2 YYNGEE. The CDR3 sequence is 14 residues long. Trimming cost V 6 bases and J 4 bases, with 14 bases left between them. The CDR3 DNA reads as TGTGCCAGCACCCCAGGTCGAGAGAATCAGCCCCAGCATTTT. This sequence encodes CASTPGRENQPQHF.

The chain uses TRBV11-2 and TRBJ2-7; 8 bases are a match to TRBD1. This CDR3 is built from 15 residues. CDR1 SGHAT and CDR2 FQNNGV come from the germline V gene. The J segment lost 6 bases and the V segment lost 5 bases, leaving 12 bases of the junction unmatched. DNA for the CDR3: TGTGCCAGCAGCGCGGACAGGGTGAGGTCGGGCGAGCAGTACTTC. Translated: CASSADRVRSGEQYF. The whole variable domain, remainder taken from reference TRBV11-2 and TRBJ2-7, is EAGVAQSPRYKIIEKRQSVAFWCNPISGHATLYWYQQILGQGPKLLIQFQNNGVVDDSQLPKDRFSAERLKGVDSTLKIQPAKLEDSAVYLCASSADRVRSGEQYFGPGTRLTVT.

The chain is built from TRBV12-5 and TRBJ1-4; TRBD1 is a possible D gene (5 bases). V lost 5 bases, J lost 5 bases, and 24 bases lay in between. From germline, CDR1 is LGHNT and CDR2 FRNRAP. CDR3 length: 18 residues. The CDR3: CASGPDKTAGLTNEKLFF. Here the CDR3 DNA reads TGTGCTAGTGGTCCGGATAAGACAGCGGGATTAACGAATGAAAAACTGTTTTTT.

The rearrangement uses TRBV5-1 and TRBJ2-3; 7 nucleotides line up with TRBD1. The CDR3 extends over 15 amino acids. The trim removed 2 bases at V and 3 bases at J, leaving 6 bases unmatched. Looked up from germline, CDR1 is SGHRS and CDR2 is YFSETQ. This chain's CDR3 is CASSLQQGLTDTQYF. CDR3 in DNA: TGCGCCAGCAGCTTACAACAGGGGCTAACAGATACGCAGTATTTT.

On this clone itself: The same CDR3 is also encoded by other DNA sequences in this sample. This chain connects TRBV6-5 to TRBJ1-3, with D possibly matching TRBD1 (6 bases). Germline CDR1 and CDR2: MNHEY and SVGAGI. Trimming shortened V by 5 bases and J by 0 bases, and 11 bases separated the two germline ends. The CDR3 consists of 15 residues. Written as DNA, the CDR3 is TGTGCCAGCAGTCCGGACAGATACTCTGGAAACACCATATATTTT. This codes for CASSPDRYSGNTIYF.

The chain employs TRBV11-2 and TRBJ1-2, with D maybe TRBD1 (6 bases). V lost 6 bases and J lost 0, with 14 bases in between. Germline V lookup: CDR1 SGHAT, CDR2 FQNNGV. There are 15 residues in the CDR3. The CDR3 coding sequence is TGTGCCAGCAGAGAAACAGGGAAAGCTAACTATGGCTACACCTTC. Its protein product is CASRETGKANYGYTF.

This chain joins TRBV7-9 and TRBJ1-1; 9 bases line up with TRBD1. The CDR3 runs 15 residues. In germline, CDR1 is SEHNR, CDR2 FQNEAQ (reference sequence). V shed 5 bases and J 0 bases; nucleotides not matched to a gene: 4. The CDR3 region is CASSPRTGVNTEAFF. CDR3 nucleotides: TGTGCCAGCAGCCCAAGGACAGGGGTGAACACTGAAGCTTTCTTT.

The rearrangement uses TRBV6-5 and TRBJ1-3; no clear D gene. V lost 0 bases and J 0 bases, leaving 6 bases between the germline ends. The CDR3 covers 15 residues. The germline V gene encodes CDR1 MNHEY and CDR2 SVGAGI. As DNA, the CDR3 is TGTGCCAGCAGTTACTCGCCAGACTCTGGAAACACCATATATTTT. The encoded protein is CASSYSPDSGNTIYF.

This chain connects TRBV4-1 to TRBJ2-2; 12 positions match TRBD2. This CDR3 comprises 19 residues. The V gene's germline CDR1 is MGHRA and CDR2 YSYEKL. J was trimmed by 6 bases and V by 0 bases; bases with no gene match: 11. CDR3 loop: CASSQDLLTSGSFPGELFF. In DNA, the CDR3 is TGCGCCAGCAGCCAAGATTTGTTGACTAGCGGGAGTTTTCCCGGGGAGCTGTTTTTT.

V and J are TRBV28 and TRBJ1-1; TRBD1 aligns across 8 bases. The J segment lost 4 bases and the V segment lost 7 bases, leaving 5 bases of the junction unmatched. The CDR3 totals 13 residues. CDR1 MDHEN and CDR2 SYDVKM come from the germline V gene. Written as DNA, the CDR3 is TGTGCCAGCAAATCAGGGGGCTTCACTGAAGCTTTCTTT. It specifies CASKSGGFTEAFF.

This chain uses TRBV5-1 with TRBJ2-5, with D possibly matching TRBD2 (5 bases). Germline assignment: CDR1 SGHRS and CDR2 YFSETQ. V shed 1 base and J shed 5 bases, with 15 bases lying between them. The CDR3 runs 15 residues. DNA of the CDR3: TGCGCCAGCAGCTTGCAGGCGGACTTGACGGAGACCCAGTACTTC. Translating gives CASSLQADLTETQYF.

The chain links TRBV23-1 to TRBJ2-2; 9 nucleotides line up with TRBD1. TRBV23-1 falls under the ORF class, with uncertain function. V gave up 2 bases and J gave up 5 bases; unmatched junction bases: 6. The CDR3 spans 16 residues. The CDR3 loop reads CASSQEQGAGTGELFF. The CDR3 region has the DNA TGCGCCAGCAGTCAAGAACAGGGGGCGGGAACCGGGGAGCTGTTTTTT.

This chain uses TRBV19 with TRBJ2-7; TRBD2 might be the D (5 bases). With 3 bases removed from V and 3 bases from J, the gap between germline ends came to 15 bases. CDR3 size: 15 residues. CDR1 is LNHDA and CDR2 is SQIVND in the germline V gene (reference sequence). This CDR3 is CASSITGSAIYEQYF. Here the CDR3 DNA reads TGTGCCAGTAGTATCACGGGATCCGCGATCTACGAGCAGTACTTC.

This chain connects TRBV28 to TRBJ1-3; D may be TRBD1 (6 bases). CDR3 length equals 14 residues. Germline V gives CDR1 MDHEN, CDR2 SYDVKM. V was pared by 3 bases and J by 4 bases, with 10 bases between. CDR3 bases: TGTGCCAGCAGTTTTGGGGGCGGAGGAAACACCATATATTTT. This encodes CASSFGGGGNTIYF.

V usage is TRBV7-2 and J usage is TRBJ2-5; TRBD1 is a possible D gene (6 bases). V lost 2 bases and J lost 5, with 15 bases in between. The germline V gene has CDR1 SGHTA and CDR2 FQGNSA. The CDR3 runs to 15 residues. DNA for the CDR3: TGTGCCAGCAGCTTAAAATTACAGGGTGGTGAGACCCAGTACTTC. Its translation: CASSLKLQGGETQYF. Drawing the rest from reference TRBV7-2 and TRBJ2-5, the complete variable domain is GAGVSQSPSNKVTEKGKDVELRCDPISGHTALYWYRQSLGQGLEFLIYFQGNSAPDKSGLPSDRFSAERTGGSVSTLTIQRTQQEDSAVYLCASSLKLQGGETQYFGPGTRLLVL.

The rearrangement uses TRBV12-5 and TRBJ2-2; tentatively, D is TRBD1 (5 bases). The CDR3 sequence is 14 residues long. V was pared by 2 bases and J by 5 bases, with 9 bases between. CDR1 is LGHNT, CDR2 FRNRAP, per germline. This CDR3 is CASGLYSGTGELFF. CDR3 in DNA: TGTGCTAGTGGTTTGTATTCAGGGACCGGGGAGCTGTTTTTT.

The J gene is TRBJ2-7, the V gene TRBV7-9, with D tentatively TRBD2 (5 bases). The V gene's germline CDR1 is SEHNR and CDR2 FQNEAQ (reference sequence). V lost 5 bases to trimming and J lost 5 bases, with 16 bases between them. CDR3 length: 14 amino acids. The CDR3 loop reads CASSPNGELDEQYF. For the CDR3, the DNA is TGTGCCAGCAGCCCCAACGGGGAGTTAGACGAGCAGTACTTC.

This clone was detected only a few times. The chain links TRBV4-1 to TRBJ1-4; a possible D gene is TRBD1 (5 bases). The CDR3 runs to 14 residues. Germline CDR1 reads MGHRA; CDR2 reads YSYEKL. Trimming left V 1 base short and J 6 bases short, with 9 bases between. CDR3 DNA sequence: TGCGCCAGCAGCCAAGTAGGCAGGGATGAAAAACTGTTTTTT. Amino acids: CASSQVGRDEKLFF.

The rearrangement uses TRBV10-2 and TRBJ2-1; D unresolved. Germline V gene data show CDR1 as WSHSY and CDR2 as SAAADI. Trimming removed 4 bases from V and 9 bases from J, with 4 bases in between. The CDR3 contains 10 residues. CDR3 residues: CASSGAEQFF. CDR3 DNA sequence: TGCGCCAGCAGTGGGGCTGAGCAGTTCTTC.

This clone was counted between two and nine times. The J gene is TRBJ1-5, the V gene TRBV9, with a possible D match to TRBD1 (5 bases). Germline CDR1 and CDR2: SGDLS and YYNGEE. The CDR3 sequence is 14 residues long. Trimming took off 1 base at V and 7 bases at J, with 12 bases between the two ends. The CDR3 DNA follows: TGTGCCAGCAGCGTACCAGGGTTTACCCAGCCCCAGCATTTT. Translation gives CASSVPGFTQPQHF.

CDR3 sequence reads: CASSIRGETGELFF. The CDR3 coding sequence is TGTGCCAGTAGTATACGGGGTGAGACCGGGGAGCTGTTTTTT. The chain joins TRBV19 to TRBJ2-2, with a possible D match to TRBD2 (5 bases). The CDR3 length is 14 residues. V shed 2 bases and J shed 5 bases, with 9 bases lying between them. CDR1 and CDR2 from the germline V gene are LNHDA and SQIVND (reference sequence).

The V and J genes are TRBV30 and TRBJ1-5; D is possibly TRBD1 (5 bases). The CDR3 extends over 13 amino acids. From germline, CDR1 is GTSNPN and CDR2 SVGIG (reference sequence). The V end lost 0 bases, the J end lost 6 bases, and 9 bases lay between the germline ends. The CDR3 DNA sequence: TGTGCCTGGAGTGTAGGGGAGGGTCAGCCCCAGCATTTT. Its protein product is CAWSVGEGQPQHF.

This chain links TRBV5-4 with TRBJ2-7; the match to TRBD2 covers 14 bases. Germline values: CDR1 SGHNT, CDR2 YYREEE (reference sequence). V was clipped by 4 bases and J by 6 bases; unmatched bases: 6. The CDR3 consists of 15 residues. Written as DNA, the CDR3 is TGTGCCAGCAGCCCGGGACTAGCGGGAGATAGCGAGCAGTACTTC. Protein product: CASSPGLAGDSEQYF.